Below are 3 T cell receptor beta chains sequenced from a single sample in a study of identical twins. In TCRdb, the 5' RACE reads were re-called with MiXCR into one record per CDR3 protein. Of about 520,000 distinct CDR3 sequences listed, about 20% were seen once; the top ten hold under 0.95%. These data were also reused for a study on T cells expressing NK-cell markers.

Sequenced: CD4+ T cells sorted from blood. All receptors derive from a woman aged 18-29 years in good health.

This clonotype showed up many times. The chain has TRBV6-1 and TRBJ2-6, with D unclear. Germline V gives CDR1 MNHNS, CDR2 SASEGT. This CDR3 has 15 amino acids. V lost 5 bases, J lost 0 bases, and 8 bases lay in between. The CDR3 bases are TGTGCCAGCAGTCCCCCGAGCTCTGGGGCCAACGTCCTGACTTTC. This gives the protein CASSPPSSGANVLTF.

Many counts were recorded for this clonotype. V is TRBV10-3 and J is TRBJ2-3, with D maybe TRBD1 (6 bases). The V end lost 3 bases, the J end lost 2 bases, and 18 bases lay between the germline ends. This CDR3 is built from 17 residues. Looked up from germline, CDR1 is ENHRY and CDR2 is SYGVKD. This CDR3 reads CAISDKGLNRDTDTQYF. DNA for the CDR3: TGTGCCATCAGTGATAAGGGCCTCAACAGGGACACAGATACGCAGTATTTT.

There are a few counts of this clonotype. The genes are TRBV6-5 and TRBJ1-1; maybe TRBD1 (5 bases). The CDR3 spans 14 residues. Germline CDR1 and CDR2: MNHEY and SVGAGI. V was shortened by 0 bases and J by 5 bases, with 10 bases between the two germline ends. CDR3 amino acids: CASSYSQGRTEAFF. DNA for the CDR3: TGTGCCAGCAGTTACTCTCAGGGTCGGACTGAAGCTTTCTTT.